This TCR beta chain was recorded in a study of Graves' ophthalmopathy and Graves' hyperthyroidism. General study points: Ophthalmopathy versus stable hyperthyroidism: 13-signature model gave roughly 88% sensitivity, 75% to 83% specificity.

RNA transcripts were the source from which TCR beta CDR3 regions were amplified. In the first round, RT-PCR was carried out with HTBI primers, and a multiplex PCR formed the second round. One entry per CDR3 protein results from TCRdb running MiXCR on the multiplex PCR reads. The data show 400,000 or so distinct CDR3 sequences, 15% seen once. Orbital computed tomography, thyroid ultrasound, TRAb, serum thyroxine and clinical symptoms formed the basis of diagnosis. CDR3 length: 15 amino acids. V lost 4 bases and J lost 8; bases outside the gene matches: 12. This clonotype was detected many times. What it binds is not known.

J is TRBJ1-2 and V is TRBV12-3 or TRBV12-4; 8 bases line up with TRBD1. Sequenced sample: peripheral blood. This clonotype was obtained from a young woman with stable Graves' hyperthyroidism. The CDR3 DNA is TGTGCCAGCAGTTCACCCGGGACAGGCGGATTGGGCTACACCTTC. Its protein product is CASSSPGTGGLGYTF.